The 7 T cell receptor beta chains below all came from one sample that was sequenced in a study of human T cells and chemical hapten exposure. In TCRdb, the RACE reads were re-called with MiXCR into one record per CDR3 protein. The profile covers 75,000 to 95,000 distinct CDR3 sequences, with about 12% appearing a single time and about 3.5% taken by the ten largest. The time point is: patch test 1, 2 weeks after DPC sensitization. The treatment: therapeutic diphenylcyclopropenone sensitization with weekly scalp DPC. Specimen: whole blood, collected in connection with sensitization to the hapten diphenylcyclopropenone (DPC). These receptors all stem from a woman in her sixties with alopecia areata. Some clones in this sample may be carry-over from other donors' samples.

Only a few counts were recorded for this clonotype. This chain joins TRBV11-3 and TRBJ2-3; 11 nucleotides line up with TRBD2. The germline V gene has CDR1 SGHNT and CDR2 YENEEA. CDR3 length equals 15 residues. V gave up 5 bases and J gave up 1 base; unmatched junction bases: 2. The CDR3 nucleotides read TGTGCCAGCAGCCTTAGCGGGGGGGGCACAGATACGCAGTATTTT. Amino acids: CASSLSGGGTDTQYF.

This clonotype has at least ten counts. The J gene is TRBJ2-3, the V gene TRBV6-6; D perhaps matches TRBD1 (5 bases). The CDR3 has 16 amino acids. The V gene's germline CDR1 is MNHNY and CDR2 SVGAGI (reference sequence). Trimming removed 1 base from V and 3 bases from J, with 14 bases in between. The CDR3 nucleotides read TGTGCCAGCAGTTACTGGCTAGGACACGAGACAGATACGCAGTATTTT. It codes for CASSYWLGHETDTQYF.

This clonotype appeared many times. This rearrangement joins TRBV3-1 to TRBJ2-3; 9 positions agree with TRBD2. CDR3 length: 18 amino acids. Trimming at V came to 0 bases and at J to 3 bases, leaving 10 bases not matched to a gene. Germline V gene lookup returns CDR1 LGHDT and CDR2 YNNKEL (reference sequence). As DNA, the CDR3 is TGTGCCAGCAGCCAAGATAGACTTGGACTAGCGATGACAGATACGCAGTATTTT. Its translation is CASSQDRLGLAMTDTQYF.

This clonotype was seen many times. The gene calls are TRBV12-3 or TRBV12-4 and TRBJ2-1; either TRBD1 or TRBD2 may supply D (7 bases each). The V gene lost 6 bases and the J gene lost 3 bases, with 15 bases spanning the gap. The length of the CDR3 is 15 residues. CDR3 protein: CASSPGGAYYNEQFF. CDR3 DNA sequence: TGTGCCAGCAGCCCAGGGGGGGCTTACTACAATGAGCAGTTCTTC.

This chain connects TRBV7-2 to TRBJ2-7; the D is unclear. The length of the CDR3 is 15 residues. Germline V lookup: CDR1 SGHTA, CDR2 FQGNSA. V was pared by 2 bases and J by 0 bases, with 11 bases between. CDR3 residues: CASSLWPGSSYEQYF. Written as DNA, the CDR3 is TGTGCCAGCAGCTTATGGCCAGGCAGCTCCTACGAGCAGTACTTC. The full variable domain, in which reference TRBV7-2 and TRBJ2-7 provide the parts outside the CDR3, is GAGVSQSPSNKVTEKGKDVELRCDPISGHTALYWYRQSLGQGLEFLIYFQGNSAPDKSGLPSDRFSAERTGGSVSTLTIQRTQQEDSAVYLCASSLWPGSSYEQYFGPGTRLTVT.

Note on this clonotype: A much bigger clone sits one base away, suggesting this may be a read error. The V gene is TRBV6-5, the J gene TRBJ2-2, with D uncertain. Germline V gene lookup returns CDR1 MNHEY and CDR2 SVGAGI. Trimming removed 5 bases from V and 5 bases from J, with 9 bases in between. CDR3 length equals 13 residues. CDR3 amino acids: CASSRSGTGELFF. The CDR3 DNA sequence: TGTGCCAGCAGTCGATCCGGAACCGGGGAGCTGTTTTTT.

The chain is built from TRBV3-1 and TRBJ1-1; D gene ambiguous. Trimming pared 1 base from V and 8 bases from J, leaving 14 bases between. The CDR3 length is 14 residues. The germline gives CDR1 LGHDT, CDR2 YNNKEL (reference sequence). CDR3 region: CASSQAWPASEAFF. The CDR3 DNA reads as TGTGCCAGCAGCCAAGCATGGCCAGCCTCCGAAGCTTTCTTT.